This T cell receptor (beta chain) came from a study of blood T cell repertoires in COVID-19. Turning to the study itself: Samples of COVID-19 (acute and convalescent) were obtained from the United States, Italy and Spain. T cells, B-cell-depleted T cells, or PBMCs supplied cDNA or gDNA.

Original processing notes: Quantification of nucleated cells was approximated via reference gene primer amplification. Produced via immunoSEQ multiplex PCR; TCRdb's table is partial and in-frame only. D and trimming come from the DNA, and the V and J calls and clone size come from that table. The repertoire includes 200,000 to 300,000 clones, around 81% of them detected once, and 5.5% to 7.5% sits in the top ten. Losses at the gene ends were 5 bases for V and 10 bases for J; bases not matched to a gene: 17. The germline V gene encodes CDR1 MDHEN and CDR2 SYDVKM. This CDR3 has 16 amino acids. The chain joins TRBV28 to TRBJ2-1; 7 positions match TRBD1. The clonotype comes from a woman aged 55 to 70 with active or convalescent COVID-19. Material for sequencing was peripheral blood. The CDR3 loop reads CASSGPLSTGLKEQFF. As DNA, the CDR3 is TGTGCCAGCAGTGGACCACTATCGACAGGGCTGAAAGAGCAGTTCTTC. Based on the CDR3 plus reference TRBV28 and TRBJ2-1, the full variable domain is DVKVTQSSRYLVKRTGEKVFLECVQDMDHENMFWYRQDPGLGLRLIYFSYDVKMKEKGDIPEGYSVSREKKERFSLILESASTNQTSMYLCASSGPLSTGLKEQFFGPGTRLTVL.